The TCR beta chain under discussion was sequenced for a study of blood T cell repertoires in COVID-19. Across the whole study: PBMCs, B-cell-depleted T cells, or T cells were the source of the cDNA or gDNA that made up the material.

V was clipped by 6 bases and J by 7 bases; unmatched bases: 5. This CDR3 comprises 12 residues. From germline, CDR1 is MNHNS and CDR2 SASEGT. Repertoires were generated with immunoSEQ multiplex PCR, while TCRdb's copy carries only in-frame clones and drops some. The data hold approximately 150,000 clones, with more than 75% observed a single time. Seattle patients were enrolled while actively infected and followed longitudinally. V and J are TRBV6-1 and TRBJ1-2; 7 positions agree with TRBD1. This receptor was identified in an elderly woman with COVID-19, enrolled during active disease. Input material: peripheral blood. CDR3 DNA: TGTGCCAGCAGCGAACAGGGGCTTGGCTACACCTTC. Protein: CASSEQGLGYTF.